Given below is one TCR beta chain in context. V trimming: 3 bases; J trimming: 0 bases; junction bases outside the gene matches: 5. CDR3 length equals 15 residues. CDR1 is SGDLS and CDR2 is YYNGEE in the germline V gene. Repertoires were generated with immunoSEQ multiplex PCR, while TCRdb's copy carries only in-frame clones and drops some. The sample has tens of thousands of clones; around 81% are singletons. This specimen comes from a study of OX40 agonist ivuxolimab in advanced cancers. Material: CD4+ or CD8+ T cells sorted from blood, obtained in a trial of the OX40 agonist ivuxolimab. This sequence was found in an adult with an advanced solid tumor such as melanoma, head and neck, liver or kidney cancer. The chain joins TRBV9 to TRBJ2-5; 7 bases match TRBD1. For the CDR3, the DNA is TGTGCCAGCAGCGCCGGGACAGCTTACCAAGAGACCCAGTACTTC. As protein: CASSAGTAYQETQYF.